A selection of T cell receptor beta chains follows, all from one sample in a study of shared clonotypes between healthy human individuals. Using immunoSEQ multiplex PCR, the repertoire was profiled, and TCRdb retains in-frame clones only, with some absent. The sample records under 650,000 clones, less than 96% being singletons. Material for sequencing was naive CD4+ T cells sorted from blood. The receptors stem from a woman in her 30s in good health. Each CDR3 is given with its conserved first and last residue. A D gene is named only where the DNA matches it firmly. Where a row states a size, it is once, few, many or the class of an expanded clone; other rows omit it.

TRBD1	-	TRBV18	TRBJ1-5	CASSQGWDRGHQPQHF	TGTGCCAGCTCACAGGGTTGGGACAGGGGGCATCAGCCCCAGCATTTT
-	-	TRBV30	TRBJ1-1	CAWRDQGKRTEAFF	TGTGCCTGGAGGGATCAGGGGAAGAGGACTGAAGCTTTCTTT
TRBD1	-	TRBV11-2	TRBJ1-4	CASSFTAGGSEKLFF	TGTGCCAGCAGCTTCACCGCAGGGGGATCTGAAAAACTGTTTTTT
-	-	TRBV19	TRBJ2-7	CASSMGSASGEQYF	TGTGCCAGTAGTATGGGCAGCGCTTCGGGGGAGCAGTACTTC
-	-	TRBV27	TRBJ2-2	CASTKFGGGPGELFF	TGTGCCAGCACCAAATTCGGAGGGGGGCCCGGGGAGCTGTTTTTT
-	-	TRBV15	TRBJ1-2	CATSTRTVNYGYTF	TGTGCCACCAGCACCCGGACGGTTAACTATGGCTACACCTTC
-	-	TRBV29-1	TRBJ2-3	CSVGLSSTDTQYF	TGCAGCGTCGGACTCTCTAGCACAGATACGCAGTATTTT
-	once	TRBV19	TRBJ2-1	CASSIVWREGGNEQFF	TGTGCCAGTAGTATAGTTTGGAGGGAGGGGGGCAATGAGCAGTTCTTC
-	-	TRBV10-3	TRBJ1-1	CAIRQDLNTEAFF	TGTGCCATCAGACAGGACTTGAACACTGAAGCTTTCTTT
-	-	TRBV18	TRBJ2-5	CASSLGFSRDIETQYF	TGTGCCAGCTCCCTGGGGTTTTCCAGGGACATCGAGACCCAGTACTTC
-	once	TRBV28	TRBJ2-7	CASSSRIYEQYF	TGTGCCAGCAGTTCACGGATATACGAGCAGTACTTC
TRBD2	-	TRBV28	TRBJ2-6	CASSLAGVGYSGANVLTF	TGTGCCAGCAGTTTGGCGGGAGTAGGCTACTCTGGGGCCAACGTCCTGACTTTC
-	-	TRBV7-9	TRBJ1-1	CASSPPLGAEAFF	TGTGCCAGCAGCCCGCCTCTCGGGGCTGAAGCTTTCTTT
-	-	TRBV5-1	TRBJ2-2	CATTKSGDHTGELFF	TGCGCCACTACCAAATCGGGGGACCACACCGGGGAGCTGTTTTTT
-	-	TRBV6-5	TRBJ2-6	CASSYSVSGANVLTF	TGTGCCAGCAGTTACTCCGTCTCTGGGGCCAACGTCCTGACTTTC
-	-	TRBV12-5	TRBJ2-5	CASGWGRERVETQYF	TGTGCTAGTGGTTGGGGGCGGGAGCGGGTTGAGACCCAGTACTTC
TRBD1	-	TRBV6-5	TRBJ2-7	CASSYSTGGPYEQYF	TGTGCCAGCAGTTACTCGACAGGGGGTCCTTACGAGCAGTACTTC
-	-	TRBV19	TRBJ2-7	CASSRTETYEQYF	TGTGCCAGTAGTAGAACGGAGACCTACGAGCAGTACTTC
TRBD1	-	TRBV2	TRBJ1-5	CASRGQGTQPQHF	TGTGCCAGCAGGGGACAGGGAACTCAGCCCCAGCATTTT
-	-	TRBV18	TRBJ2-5	CASSPPAQQETQYF	TGTGCCAGCTCACCACCGGCACAACAAGAGACCCAGTACTTC
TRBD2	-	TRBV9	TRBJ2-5	CASSVAGASGRLGQETQYF	TGTGCCAGCAGCGTAGCTGGGGCTAGCGGGAGATTAGGGCAAGAGACCCAGTACTTC
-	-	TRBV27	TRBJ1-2	CASSLGIQGSYGYTF	TGTGCCAGCAGTTTGGGGATACAGGGTTCCTATGGCTACACCTTC
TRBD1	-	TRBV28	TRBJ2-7	CASLGWDRVRDEQYF	TGTGCCAGCCTGGGGTGGGACAGGGTAAGGGACGAGCAGTACTTC
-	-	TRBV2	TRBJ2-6	CASSGGANVLTF	TGTGCCAGCAGTGGTGGGGCCAACGTCCTGACTTTC
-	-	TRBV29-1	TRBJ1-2	CSAEDRLGYGYTF	TGCAGCGCTGAAGATCGGCTTGGCTATGGCTACACCTTC
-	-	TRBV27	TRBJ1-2	CASSFAQATGYGYTF	TGTGCCAGCAGTTTCGCGCAGGCCACCGGCTATGGCTACACCTTC
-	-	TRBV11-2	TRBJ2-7	CASSSIQERVYEQYF	TGTGCCAGCAGCTCGATCCAGGAAAGGGTCTACGAGCAGTACTTC
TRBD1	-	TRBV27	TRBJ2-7	CASRRTGAYEQYF	TGTGCCAGCAGAAGGACAGGGGCCTACGAGCAGTACTTC
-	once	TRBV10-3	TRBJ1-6	CAISEGENNSPLHF	TGTGCCATCAGTGAGGGGGAGAATAATTCACCCCTCCACTTT
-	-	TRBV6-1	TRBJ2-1	CASSWAGDPYNEQFF	TGTGCCAGCAGCTGGGCAGGGGACCCCTACAATGAGCAGTTCTTC
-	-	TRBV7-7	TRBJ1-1	CATGPINGPLPEAFF	TGTGCCACCGGGCCTATCAACGGACCCCTACCTGAAGCTTTCTTT
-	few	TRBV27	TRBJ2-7	CASSRRGLEQYF	TGTGCCAGCAGTCGGAGGGGCCTCGAGCAGTACTTC
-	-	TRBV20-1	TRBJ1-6	CSARQNSPLHF	TGCAGTGCCCGACAGAATTCACCCCTCCACTTT
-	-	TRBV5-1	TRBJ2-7	CASSSDITYEQYF	TGCGCCAGCAGCTCAGACATTACCTACGAGCAGTACTTC
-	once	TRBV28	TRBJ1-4	CASSLVRTNEKLFF	TGTGCCAGCAGTTTAGTCAGAACTAATGAAAAACTGTTTTTT
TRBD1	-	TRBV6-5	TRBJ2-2	CASSTGVSGELFF	TGTGCCAGCAGCACAGGGGTCTCCGGGGAGCTGTTTTTT
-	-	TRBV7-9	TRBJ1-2	CASSRNQGHGYGYTF	TGTGCCAGCAGCCGTAATCAGGGGCATGGCTATGGCTACACCTTC
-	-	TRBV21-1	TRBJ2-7	CASIHRAGTGSYEQYF	TGTGCCAGCATCCATCGTGCCGGGACAGGTTCCTACGAGCAGTACTTC
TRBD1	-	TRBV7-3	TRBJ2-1	CASSFGQGFYNEQFF	TGTGCCAGCAGCTTTGGACAGGGTTTCTACAATGAGCAGTTCTTC
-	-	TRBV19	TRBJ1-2	CASRPPSGEKGGYTF	TGTGCCAGTAGGCCTCCTTCAGGCGAGAAAGGTGGCTACACCTTC
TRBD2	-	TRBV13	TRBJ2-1	CASSFKREGLNEQFF	TGTGCCAGCAGCTTCAAGCGGGAGGGCCTCAATGAGCAGTTCTTC
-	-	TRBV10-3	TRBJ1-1	CAIRATADSTEAFF	TGTGCCATCCGAGCCACAGCGGACAGCACTGAAGCTTTCTTT
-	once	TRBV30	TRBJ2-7	CAWSVQARQYF	TGTGCCTGGAGTGTACAGGCTCGGCAGTACTTC
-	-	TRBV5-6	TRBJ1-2	CASSLNGRRSTF	TGTGCCAGCAGCTTGAACGGCAGGCGGTCCACCTTC
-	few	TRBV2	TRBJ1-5	CATQGSNQPQHF	TGTGCCACCCAGGGGTCCAATCAGCCCCAGCATTTT
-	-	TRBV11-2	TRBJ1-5	CASSFPSLGACGNQPQHF	TGTGCCAGCAGCTTCCCAAGCCTGGGTGCGTGTGGCAATCAGCCCCAGCATTTT
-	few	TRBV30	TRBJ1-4	CAWSWGFREKLFF	TGTGCCTGGAGTTGGGGTTTTCGGGAAAAACTGTTTTTT